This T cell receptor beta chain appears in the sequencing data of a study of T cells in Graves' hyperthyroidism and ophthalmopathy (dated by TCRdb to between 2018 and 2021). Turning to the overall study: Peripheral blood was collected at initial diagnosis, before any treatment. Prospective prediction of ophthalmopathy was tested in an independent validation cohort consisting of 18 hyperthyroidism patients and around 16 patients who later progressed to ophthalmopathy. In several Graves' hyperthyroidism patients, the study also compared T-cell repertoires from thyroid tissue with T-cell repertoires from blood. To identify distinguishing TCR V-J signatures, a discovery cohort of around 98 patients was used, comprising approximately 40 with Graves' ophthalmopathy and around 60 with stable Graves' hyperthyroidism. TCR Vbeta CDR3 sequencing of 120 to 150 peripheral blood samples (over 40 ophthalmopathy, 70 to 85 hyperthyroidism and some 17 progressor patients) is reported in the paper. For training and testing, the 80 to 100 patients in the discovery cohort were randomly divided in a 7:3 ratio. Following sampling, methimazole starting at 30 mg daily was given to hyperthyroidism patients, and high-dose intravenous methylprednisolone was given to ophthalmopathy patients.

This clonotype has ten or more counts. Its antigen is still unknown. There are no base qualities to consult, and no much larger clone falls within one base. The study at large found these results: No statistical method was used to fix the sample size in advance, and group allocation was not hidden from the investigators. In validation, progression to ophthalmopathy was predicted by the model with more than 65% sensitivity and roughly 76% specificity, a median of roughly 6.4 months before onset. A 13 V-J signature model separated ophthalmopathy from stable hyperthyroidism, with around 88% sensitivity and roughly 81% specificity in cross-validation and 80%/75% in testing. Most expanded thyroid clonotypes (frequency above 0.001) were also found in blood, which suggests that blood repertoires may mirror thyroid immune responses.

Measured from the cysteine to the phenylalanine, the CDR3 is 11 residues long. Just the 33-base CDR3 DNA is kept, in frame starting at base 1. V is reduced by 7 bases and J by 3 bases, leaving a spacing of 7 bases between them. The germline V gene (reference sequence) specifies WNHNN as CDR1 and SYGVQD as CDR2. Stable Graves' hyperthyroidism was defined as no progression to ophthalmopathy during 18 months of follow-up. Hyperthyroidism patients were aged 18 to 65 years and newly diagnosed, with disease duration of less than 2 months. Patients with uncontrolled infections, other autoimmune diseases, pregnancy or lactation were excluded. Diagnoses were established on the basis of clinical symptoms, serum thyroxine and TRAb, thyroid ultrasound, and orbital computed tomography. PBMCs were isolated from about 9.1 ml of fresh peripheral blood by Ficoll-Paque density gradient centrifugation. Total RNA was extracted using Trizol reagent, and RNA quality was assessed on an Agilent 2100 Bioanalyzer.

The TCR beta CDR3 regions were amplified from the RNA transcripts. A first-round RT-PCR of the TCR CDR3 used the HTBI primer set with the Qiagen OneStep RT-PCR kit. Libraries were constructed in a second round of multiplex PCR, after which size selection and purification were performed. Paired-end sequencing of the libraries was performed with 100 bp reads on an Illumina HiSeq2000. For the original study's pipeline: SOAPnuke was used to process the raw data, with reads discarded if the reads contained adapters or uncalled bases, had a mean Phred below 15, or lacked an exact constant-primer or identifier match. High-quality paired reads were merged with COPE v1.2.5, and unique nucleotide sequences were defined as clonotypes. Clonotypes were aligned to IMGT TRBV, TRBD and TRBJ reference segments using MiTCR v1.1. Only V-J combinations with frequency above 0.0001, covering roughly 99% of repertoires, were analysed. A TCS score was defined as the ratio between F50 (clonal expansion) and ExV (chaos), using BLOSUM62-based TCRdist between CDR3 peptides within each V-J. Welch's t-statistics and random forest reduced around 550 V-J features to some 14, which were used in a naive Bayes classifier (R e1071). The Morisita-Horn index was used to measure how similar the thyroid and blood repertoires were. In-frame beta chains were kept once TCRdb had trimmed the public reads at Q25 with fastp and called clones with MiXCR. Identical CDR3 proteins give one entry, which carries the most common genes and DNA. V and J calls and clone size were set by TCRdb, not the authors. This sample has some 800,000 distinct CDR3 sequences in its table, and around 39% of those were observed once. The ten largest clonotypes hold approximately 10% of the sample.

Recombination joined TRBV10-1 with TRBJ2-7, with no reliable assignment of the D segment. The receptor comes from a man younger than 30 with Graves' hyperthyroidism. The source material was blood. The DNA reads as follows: TGCGCCAGCAACCACGACTACGAGCAGTACTTC. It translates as CASNHDYEQYF.